Listed below are T cell receptor beta chains from one sample, sequenced in a study of blood T cell repertoires in COVID-19. Here immunoSEQ multiplex PCR was the method, and the copy in TCRdb shows in-frame clones only, minus some. The sample comprises 300,000 to 400,000 clones, roughly 90% of which are singletons, and less than 3.5% rests with the top ten. The specimen sequenced was peripheral blood. These receptors all stem from a woman under 40 with COVID-19, enrolled during active disease. Both conserved end residues are part of each CDR3. Each record gives: CDR3 length, D gene, V gene, J gene, clone size, CDR3 DNA, CDR3 protein. The D gene is left open where the match is weak. The size field is filled for only some rows; it gives once, few, many or a size class.

len: 14
d_gene: NA
v_gene: TRBV9
j_gene: TRBJ1-4
abundance: NA
CDR3nt: TGTGCCAGCAGCCCAGGGGATGCTAATGAAAAACTGTTTTTT
CDR3aa: CASSPGDANEKLFF

len: 14
d_gene: NA
v_gene: TRBV27
j_gene: TRBJ1-4
abundance: NA
CDR3nt: TGTGCCAGCAGGCCGACACCAACTAATGAAAAACTGTTTTTT
CDR3aa: CASRPTPTNEKLFF

len: 12
d_gene: NA
v_gene: TRBV18
j_gene: TRBJ2-1
abundance: NA
CDR3nt: TGTGCCAGCTCACCAGAGGGTAGGGAGCAGTTCTTC
CDR3aa: CASSPEGREQFF

len: 13
d_gene: NA
v_gene: TRBV11-3
j_gene: TRBJ2-2
abundance: NA
CDR3nt: TGTGCCAGCAGCTTAGTCGAGGGTAGGGAGCTGTTTTTT
CDR3aa: CASSLVEGRELFF

len: 17
d_gene: TRBD1
v_gene: TRBV7-9
j_gene: TRBJ2-7
abundance: NA
CDR3nt: TGTGCCAGCAGCTTACGGGAAACAGGGGTGAGCTCCTACGAGCAGTACTTC
CDR3aa: CASSLRETGVSSYEQYF

len: 16
d_gene: NA
v_gene: TRBV9
j_gene: TRBJ1-1
abundance: NA
CDR3nt: TGTGCCAGCAGCCCCCATTGGCGGGATTTGAACACTGAAGCTTTCTTT
CDR3aa: CASSPHWRDLNTEAFF

len: 18
d_gene: NA
v_gene: TRBV25-1
j_gene: TRBJ2-6
abundance: once
CDR3nt: TGTGCCAGCAGTGAATCCCGGGACTTCCCCACTGGGGCCAACGTCCTGACTTTC
CDR3aa: CASSESRDFPTGANVLTF

len: 19
d_gene: TRBD2
v_gene: TRBV4-2
j_gene: TRBJ2-5
abundance: NA
CDR3nt: TGTGCCAGCAGCCAAGATTTCGGTCTAGCGGGAGCTCTCCAAGAGACCCAGTACTTC
CDR3aa: CASSQDFGLAGALQETQYF

len: 13
d_gene: TRBD1
v_gene: TRBV7-3
j_gene: TRBJ2-1
abundance: NA
CDR3nt: TGTGCCAGCAGCATGACAGGGAACAATGAGCAGTTCTTC
CDR3aa: CASSMTGNNEQFF

len: 13
d_gene: TRBD1
v_gene: TRBV7-9
j_gene: TRBJ1-1
abundance: NA
CDR3nt: TGTGCCAGCAGCTTTGGACAGGGTGCTGAAGCTTTCTTT
CDR3aa: CASSFGQGAEAFF

len: 14
d_gene: TRBD1
v_gene: TRBV27
j_gene: TRBJ2-1
abundance: NA
CDR3nt: TGTGCCAGCAGTCCCCGGGACAGTTTAAATGAGCAGTTCTTC
CDR3aa: CASSPRDSLNEQFF